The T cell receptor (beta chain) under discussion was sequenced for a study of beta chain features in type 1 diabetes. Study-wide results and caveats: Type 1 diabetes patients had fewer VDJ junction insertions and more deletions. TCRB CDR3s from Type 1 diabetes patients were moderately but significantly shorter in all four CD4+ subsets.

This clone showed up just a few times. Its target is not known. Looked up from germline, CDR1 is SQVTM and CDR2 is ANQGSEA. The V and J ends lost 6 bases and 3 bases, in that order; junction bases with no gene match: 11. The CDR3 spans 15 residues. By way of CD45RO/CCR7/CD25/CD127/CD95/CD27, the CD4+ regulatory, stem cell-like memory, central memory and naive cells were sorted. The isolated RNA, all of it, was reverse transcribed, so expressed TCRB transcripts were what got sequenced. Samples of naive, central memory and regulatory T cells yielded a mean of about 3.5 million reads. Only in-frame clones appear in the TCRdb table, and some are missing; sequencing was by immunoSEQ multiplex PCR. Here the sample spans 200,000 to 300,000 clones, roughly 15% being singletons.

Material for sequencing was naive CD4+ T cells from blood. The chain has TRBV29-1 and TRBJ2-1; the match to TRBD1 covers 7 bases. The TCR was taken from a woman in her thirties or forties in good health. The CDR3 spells CSVLTGLGSYNEQFF. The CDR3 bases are TGCAGCGTCTTGACAGGGCTGGGGAGCTACAATGAGCAGTTCTTC.